This T cell receptor (beta chain) was retrieved from a study of identifying expanded T cells in peripheral blood. General observations from the study: Clone count variance between roughly two-week samples rose with total template count. About 1.3 clones differed between technical replicates, versus approximately 17 and 20 over time.

With regard to this clone: Its matching antigen is unknown.

V shed 4 bases and J shed 7 bases, with 17 bases lying between them. CDR3 size: 15 residues. CDR1 MDHEN and CDR2 SYDVKM come from the germline V gene. Clones were sequenced by immunoSEQ multiplex PCR, and TCRdb holds only the in-frame ones, with some missing. The sample yields tens of thousands of clones, roughly 89% seen once. The chain recombines TRBV28 with TRBJ2-1; D is undetermined. The TCR sequence derives from a person between 18 and 75 years old in good health. The sample consisted of blood. Here the CDR3 DNA reads TGTGCCAGCAGTTCCACCCCAAGGGAAGTGAATGAGCAGTTCTTC. The encoded protein is CASSSTPREVNEQFF. Complete variable domain (other parts from reference TRBV28 and TRBJ2-1): DVKVTQSSRYLVKRTGEKVFLECVQDMDHENMFWYRQDPGLGLRLIYFSYDVKMKEKGDIPEGYSVSREKKERFSLILESASTNQTSMYLCASSSTPREVNEQFFGPGTRLTVL.